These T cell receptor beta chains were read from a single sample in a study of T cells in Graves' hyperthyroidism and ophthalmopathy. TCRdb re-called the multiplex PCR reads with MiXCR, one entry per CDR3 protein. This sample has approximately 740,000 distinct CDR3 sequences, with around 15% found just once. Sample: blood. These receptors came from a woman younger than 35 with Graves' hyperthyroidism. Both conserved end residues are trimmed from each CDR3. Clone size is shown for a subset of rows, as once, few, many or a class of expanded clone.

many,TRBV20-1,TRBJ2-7,SARAAGAYEQY
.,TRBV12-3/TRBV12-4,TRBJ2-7,ASRFLGVPYEQY
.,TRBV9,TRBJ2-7,ASSLRPRGTSGESPDYEQY
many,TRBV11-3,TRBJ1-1,ASEDRGGMNTEAF
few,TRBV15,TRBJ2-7,ATSREILAGEGEQY
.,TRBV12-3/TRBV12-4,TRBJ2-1,ASSFGTSGSKQF
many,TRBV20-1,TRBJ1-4,SARPQGRDEKLF
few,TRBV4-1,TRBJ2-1,ASSQDPLGVEFNEQF
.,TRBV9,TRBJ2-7,ASSPEPGGNYEQY
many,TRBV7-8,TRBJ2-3,ASSSLGWGTDTQY
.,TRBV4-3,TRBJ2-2,ASARTESNTGELF
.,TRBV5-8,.,ASSLYSGRGETQF
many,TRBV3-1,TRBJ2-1,ASHTSGSYNEQF
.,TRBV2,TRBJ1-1,ASSEYNLNTEAF
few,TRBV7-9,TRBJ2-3,ASSLATIPRTDTQY